This entry describes one TCR beta chain. This clone's antigen is unknown. Base qualities are not provided; no much larger clone lies one nucleotide away. The immunoSEQ Assay, a bias-controlled multiplex PCR, was used to amplify TCRbeta CDR3 regions from genomic DNA. Regarding the original processing steps: Nucleated cell counts per sample were estimated from amplification of reference gene primers within the assay. To quantify the absolute abundance of each unique TCRbeta CDR3 rearrangement, sequence reads were collapsed and filtered. For each sample, productive Simpson clonality was calculated as the square root of Simpson's diversity index over productive rearrangements. TCRdb's version of the immuneACCESS table is confined to in-frame rearrangements and falls short of the full clone set. An unresolved V gene accounts for under half of the shortfall where checked; the remainder is of unknown origin. Clonal size and the V and J genes are those of that table, whereas D and trimming came from the DNA. This sample gives 150,000 or so clones in total; around 88% of them show up just once. The biggest ten clones account for around 3.2% of the sample.

Whole blood was collected in K2EDTA tubes by collaborating institutions according to the institutions' own protocols. For TCRbeta analysis, collaborators shipped samples in one of three forms: frozen whole blood, isolated PBMCs, or DNA extracted from either of those sample types. This entry is derived from a study of blood T cell repertoires in COVID-19 (dated by TCRdb to 2018 to 2020). For the study in its entirety: Collaborator samples came from the United States, Italy and Spain and covered acute and convalescent phases of COVID-19. The material from the prospective study consisted of cDNA or gDNA derived from T cells, B-cell-depleted T cells, or PBMCs. Where HLA class I and class II types were available, the types were taken from metadata supplied by the sample provider, not from assay-based typing. The sample metadata nearly always contained a de-identified subject ID, COVID-19 status, age in years and sex. Deeply sampled blood TCRbeta repertoires from subjects exposed to, actively infected with, or recovered from COVID-19 were included in the dataset. The samples were drawn from two sources: the first 160 participants of the ongoing ImmuneRACE study, and approximately 1,300 subjects contributed by 6 global collaborators. The repertoires were made available in a free public database intended to serve as a resource for research on the immune response to SARS-CoV-2. Results the study describes overall, beyond this receptor: Clinical and demographic metadata were provided uncurated, with the amount varying by source and participant.

The sample was peripheral blood. The receptor's source is a man in his sixties with active or convalescent COVID-19.

The encoded CDR3 is CASSFTGFPEDTQYF. DNA sequence: TGCGCCAGCAGCTTTACGGGGTTCCCAGAGGATACGCAGTATTTT. This chain is built from TRBV5-1 and TRBJ2-3; the D gene is perhaps TRBD2, from 5 matching bases. Trimming at the junction amounts to 2 bases on V and 6 bases on J, and the germline ends lie 16 bases apart. As encoded in the germline V gene, CDR1 is SGHRS while CDR2 is YFSETQ. Reading from cysteine to phenylalanine, the CDR3 counts 15 amino acids. Of all the DNA, just the CDR3 is kept, 45 bases in frame from base 1.